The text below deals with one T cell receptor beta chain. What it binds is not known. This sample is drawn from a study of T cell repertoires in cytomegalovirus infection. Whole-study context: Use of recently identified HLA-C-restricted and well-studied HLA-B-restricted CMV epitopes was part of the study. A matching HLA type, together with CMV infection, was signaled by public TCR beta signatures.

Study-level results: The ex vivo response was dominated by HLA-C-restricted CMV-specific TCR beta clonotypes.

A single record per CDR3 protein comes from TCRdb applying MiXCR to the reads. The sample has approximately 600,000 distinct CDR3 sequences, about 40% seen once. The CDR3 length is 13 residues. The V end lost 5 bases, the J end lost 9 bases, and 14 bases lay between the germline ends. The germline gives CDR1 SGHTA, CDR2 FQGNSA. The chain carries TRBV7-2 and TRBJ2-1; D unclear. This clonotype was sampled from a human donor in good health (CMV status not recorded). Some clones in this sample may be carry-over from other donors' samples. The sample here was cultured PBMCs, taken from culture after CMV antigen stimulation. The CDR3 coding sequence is TGTGCCAGCAGCCAATCGCCTCGCGCTGAGCAGTTCTTC. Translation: CASSQSPRAEQFF.